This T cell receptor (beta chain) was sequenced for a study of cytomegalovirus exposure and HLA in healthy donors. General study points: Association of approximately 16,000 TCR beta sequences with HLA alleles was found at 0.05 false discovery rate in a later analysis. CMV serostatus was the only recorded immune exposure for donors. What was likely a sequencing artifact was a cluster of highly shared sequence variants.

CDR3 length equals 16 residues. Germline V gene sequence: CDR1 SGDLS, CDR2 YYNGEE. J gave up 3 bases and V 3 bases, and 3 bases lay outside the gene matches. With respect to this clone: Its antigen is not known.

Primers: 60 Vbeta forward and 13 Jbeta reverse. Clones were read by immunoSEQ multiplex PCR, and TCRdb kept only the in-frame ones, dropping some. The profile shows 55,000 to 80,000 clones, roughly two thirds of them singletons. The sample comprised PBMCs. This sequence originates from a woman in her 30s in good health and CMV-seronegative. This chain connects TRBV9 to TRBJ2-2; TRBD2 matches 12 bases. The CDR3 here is CASSETSGGYTGELFF. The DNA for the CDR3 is TGTGCCAGCAGCGAGACTAGCGGGGGTTACACCGGGGAGCTGTTTTTT. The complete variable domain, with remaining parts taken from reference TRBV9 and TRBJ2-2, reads DSGVTQTPKHLITATGQRVTLRCSPRSGDLSVYWYQQSLDQGLQFLIQYYNGEERAKGNILERFSAQQFPDLHSELNLSSLELGDSALYFCASSETSGGYTGELFFGEGSRLTVL.